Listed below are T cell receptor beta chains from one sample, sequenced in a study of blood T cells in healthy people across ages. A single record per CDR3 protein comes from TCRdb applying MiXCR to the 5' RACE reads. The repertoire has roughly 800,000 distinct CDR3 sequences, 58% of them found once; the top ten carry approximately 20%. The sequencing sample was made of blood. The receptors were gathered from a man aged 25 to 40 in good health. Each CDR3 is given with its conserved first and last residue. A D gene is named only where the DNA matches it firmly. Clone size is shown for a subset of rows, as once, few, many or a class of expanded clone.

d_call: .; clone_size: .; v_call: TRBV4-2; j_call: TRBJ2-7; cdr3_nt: TGTGCCAGCAGCCAAGTATTCGGGACTCGTTCCTACGAGCAGTACTTC; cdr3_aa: CASSQVFGTRSYEQYF
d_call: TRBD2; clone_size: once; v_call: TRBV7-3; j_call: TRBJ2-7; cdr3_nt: TGTGCCAGCAGCCCCTTCGCGGGAGCCTACGAGCAGTACTTC; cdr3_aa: CASSPFAGAYEQYF
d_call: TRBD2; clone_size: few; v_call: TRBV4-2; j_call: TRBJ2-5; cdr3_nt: TGTGCCAGCAGCATCAACGCACTAGCGGGGGAGACCCAGTACTTC; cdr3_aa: CASSINALAGETQYF
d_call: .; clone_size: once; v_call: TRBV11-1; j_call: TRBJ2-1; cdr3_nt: TGTGTCAGCAGCTCCGGTGTAGACAATGAGCAGTTCTTC; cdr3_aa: CVSSSGVDNEQFF
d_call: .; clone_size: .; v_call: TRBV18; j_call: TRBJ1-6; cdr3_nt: TGTGCCAGCTCACCATCAACGGATAATAATTCACCCCTCCACTTT; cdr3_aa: CASSPSTDNNSPLHF
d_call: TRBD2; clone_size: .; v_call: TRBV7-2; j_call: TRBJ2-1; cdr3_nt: TGTGCCAGCAGCTGGGAGGGCCCGGATGAGCAGTTCTTC; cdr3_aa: CASSWEGPDEQFF
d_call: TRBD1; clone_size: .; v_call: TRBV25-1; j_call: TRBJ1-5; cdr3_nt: TGTGCCAGCAGAAACGAAGGGGGCTGTCAGCCCCAGCATTTT; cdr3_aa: CASRNEGGCQPQHF
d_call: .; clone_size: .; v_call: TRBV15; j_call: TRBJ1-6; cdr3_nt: TGTGCCACCAGCAGAGATACGGACCGGGATGTGGCACCCCTCCACTTT; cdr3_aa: CATSRDTDRDVAPLHF
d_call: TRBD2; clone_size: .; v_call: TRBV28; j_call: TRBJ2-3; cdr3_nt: TGTGCCAGCAGTTTAATCCCGGCGGGAGGGCCCTCAAACACAGATACGCAGTATTTT; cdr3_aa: CASSLIPAGGPSNTDTQYF
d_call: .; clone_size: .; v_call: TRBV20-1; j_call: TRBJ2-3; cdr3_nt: TGCAGTGCTAGAGGGCTGGGGCCGCAGTATTTT; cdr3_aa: CSARGLGPQYF
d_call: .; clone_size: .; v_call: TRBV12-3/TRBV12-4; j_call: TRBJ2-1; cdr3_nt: TGTGCCAGCAGCATAATAGGCGTTAGCTCCTACAATGAGCAGTTCTTC; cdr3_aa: CASSIIGVSSYNEQFF
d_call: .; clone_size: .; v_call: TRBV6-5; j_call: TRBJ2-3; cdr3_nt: TGTGCCAGCAGCCATGGTGATACGCAGTATTTT; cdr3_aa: CASSHGDTQYF
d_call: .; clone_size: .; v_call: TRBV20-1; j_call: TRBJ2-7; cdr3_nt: TGCAGTGCTAGCAGCCATAGCTCCTACGAGCAGTACTTC; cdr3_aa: CSASSHSSYEQYF
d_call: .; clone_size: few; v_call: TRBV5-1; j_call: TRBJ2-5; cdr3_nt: TGCGCCAGCAGTCCCATTGTCGGCTCGACAGAAGAGACCCAGTACTTC; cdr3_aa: CASSPIVGSTEETQYF
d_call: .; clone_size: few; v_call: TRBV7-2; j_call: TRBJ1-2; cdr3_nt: TGTGCCAGCAGCTTAGCAACGTATGGCTACACCTTC; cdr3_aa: CASSLATYGYTF
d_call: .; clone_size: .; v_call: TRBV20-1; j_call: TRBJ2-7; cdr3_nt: TGCAGTGCTAGAGATATCACACAGACCCACGAGCAGTACTTC; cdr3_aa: CSARDITQTHEQYF
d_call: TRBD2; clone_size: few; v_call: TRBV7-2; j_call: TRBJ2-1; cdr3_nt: TGTGCCAGCAGCCCCGGACTAGCGGGGGACCTTGAGTTCTTC; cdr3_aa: CASSPGLAGDLEFF